This T cell receptor (beta chain) was sequenced in a study of PD-L1 blockade in urothelial cancer. The V and J ends lost 5 bases and 6 bases respectively, with 19 bases between them. Germline values: CDR1 KGHSH, CDR2 LQKENI. This CDR3 contains 15 residues. Generated by immunoSEQ multiplex PCR, the TCRdb table keeps only in-frame clones and is missing some. Seen here are about 32,000 clones, 80% to 90% observed once, and the top ten hold roughly 3.5%. The sequence derives from a man aged 45-65 years with urothelial cancer. Source: PBMCs, taken around atezolizumab (anti-PD-L1) treatment. The chain recombines TRBV18 with TRBJ1-1, with a possible D match to TRBD1 (5 bases). CDR3 in amino acids: CASSYLGGTVSEAFF. CDR3 nucleotide sequence: TGTGCCAGCTCATACCTCGGGGGTACTGTCTCTGAAGCTTTCTTT.